The 2 T cell receptor beta chains below come from one sample, sequenced in a study of T cells in Graves' hyperthyroidism and ophthalmopathy (dated by TCRdb to the late 2010s). Libraries were constructed by multiplex PCR. The listed sequencing device is Illumina HiSeq 2000. The TCR beta CDR3 regions were amplified from the RNA transcripts. For the first round of RT-PCR on the TCR CDR3, the HTBI primer set was used together with the Qiagen OneStep RT-PCR kit. TCRdb applied fastp at Q25 and MiXCR to the public reads, then kept only in-frame beta chains. Entries are consolidated by CDR3 protein sequence, retaining the most common genes and DNA. The sample table contains 650,000 to 750,000 distinct CDR3 sequences; only one count was recorded for 14% of them. Jointly, the top ten make up approximately 10% of the sample. Sequenced input: blood. The receptors were sampled from a woman aged 18-29 years with Graves' hyperthyroidism.

V and J are TRBV28 and TRBJ1-3; the D gene is possibly TRBD1 (5 bases). This CDR3 spans 16 amino acids. V lost 7 bases and J 0 bases, leaving 16 bases between the germline ends. The V gene's germline CDR1 is MDHEN and CDR2 SYDVKM. The CDR3 DNA reads as TGTGCCAGCAACACTCCGGGACTGAACTCTGGAAACACCATATATTTT. It codes for CASNTPGLNSGNTIYF.

This clonotype was recorded at least ten times. The chain couples TRBV27 to TRBJ2-7; D call uncertain. The CDR3 contains 13 residues. The germline V gene encodes CDR1 MNHEY and CDR2 SMNVEV (reference sequence). Deletions cut 3 bases from V and 0 bases from J, with 6 bases between. The CDR3 region is CASSFVDSYEQYF. The DNA of the CDR3 is TGTGCCAGCAGTTTCGTCGACTCCTACGAGCAGTACTTC.